This T cell receptor (beta chain) was sequenced during a study of blood T cell repertoires in COVID-19. Only in-frame clones appear in the TCRdb table, and some are missing; sequencing was by immunoSEQ multiplex PCR. The sample has fewer than 200,000 clones; about 75% are singletons. This clonotype was obtained from a woman in her seventies with acute or convalescent COVID-19. Input material: peripheral blood.

This CDR3 is CASSWAQGAYEQYF. CDR3 DNA sequence: TGCGCCAGCAGCTGGGCGCAGGGGGCCTACGAGCAGTACTTC. V gene TRBV5-1 combines with J gene TRBJ2-7, with 7 nucleotides matching TRBD1. Germline V CDR1 and CDR2: SGHRS, YFSETQ. V shed 3 bases, J shed 2 bases, and the junction held 5 bases outside the gene matches. This CDR3 has 14 residues.